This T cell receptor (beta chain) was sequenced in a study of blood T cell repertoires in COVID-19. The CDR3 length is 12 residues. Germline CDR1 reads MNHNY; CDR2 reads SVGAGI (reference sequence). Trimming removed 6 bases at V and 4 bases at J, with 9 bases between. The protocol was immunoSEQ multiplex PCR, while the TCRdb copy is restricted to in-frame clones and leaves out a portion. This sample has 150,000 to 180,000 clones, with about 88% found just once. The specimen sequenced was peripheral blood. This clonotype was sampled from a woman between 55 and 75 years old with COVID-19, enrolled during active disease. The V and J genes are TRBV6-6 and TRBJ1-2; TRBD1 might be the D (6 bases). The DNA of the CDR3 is TGTGCCAGCAGCAGGGGCCCCTATGGCTACACCTTC. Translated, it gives CASSRGPYGYTF.